This T cell receptor (beta chain) appears in the sequencing data of a study of prognosis after radiotherapy for stage I lung cancer. General study points: Some patients went on to develop distant metastases. Their Shannon entropy after stereotactic body radiation therapy was lower, and its change from baseline was also lower.

Germline CDR1 is SNHLY and CDR2 is FYNNEI. The CDR3 is 13 residues long. The V end lost 6 bases, the J end lost 2 bases, and 11 bases lay between the germline ends. Genomic DNA yielded TCR beta CDR3, amplified by two-round multiplex PCR. First-round PCR used primers specific to each TRBV and TRBJ gene. From the multiplex PCR reads, TCRdb called clonotypes with MiXCR, one entry per CDR3 protein. The sample carries roughly 30,000 distinct CDR3 sequences, around a third recorded once. In this sample, this clonotype turned up many times. Its antigen is currently unknown. The sequencing used PBMCs, collected before or after stereotactic body radiation therapy (not recorded which). The receptor comes from a donor over 45 with non-small cell lung cancer. The rearrangement joins TRBV2 to TRBJ2-7; D is unclear. The CDR3 region has the DNA TGTGCCAGCAGAATCGCCTTGGCCTACGAGCAGTACTTC. The encoded protein is CASRIALAYEQYF.